The 22 T cell receptor beta chains presented below share a single source sample, sequenced in a study of blood T cell repertoires in COVID-19. The assay was immunoSEQ multiplex PCR, and TCRdb's table has in-frame clones only and misses some. This sample carries about 150,000 clones, 80% to 90% of them seen once, and the ten largest clones take more than 5.5%. Sequencing was performed on PBMCs or T cells enriched from blood (not recorded which). Receptors originate from a man between 45 and 60 years old who had recovered from COVID-19.

The rearrangement links TRBV13 to TRBJ2-7, with D possibly matching TRBD2 (6 bases). In germline, CDR1 is PRHDT, CDR2 FYEKMQ (reference sequence). The V and J ends lost 5 bases and 2 bases respectively, with 16 bases between them. This CDR3 has 15 residues. For the CDR3, the DNA is TGTGCCAGCAGCCACGGCGGGGCAGCTCCCTACGAGCAGTACTTC. Translated, it gives CASSHGGAAPYEQYF.

The J gene is TRBJ1-5, the V gene TRBV2; 10 bases align to TRBD1. The CDR3 loop spans 18 amino acids. The germline V gene has CDR1 SNHLY and CDR2 FYNNEI. Trimming at V came to 2 bases and at J to 2 bases, leaving 9 bases not matched to a gene. CDR3 in amino acids: CASSESRDRGRGNQPQHF. CDR3 nucleotides: TGTGCCAGCAGTGAAAGTCGGGACAGGGGAAGGGGCAATCAGCCCCAGCATTTT.

The chain is built from TRBV2 and TRBJ2-2, with TRBD2 as a possible D gene (6 bases). Germline V gene lookup returns CDR1 SNHLY and CDR2 FYNNEI. The V end was cut by 6 bases, the J end by 2 bases, with 13 bases between. CDR3 length equals 15 residues. CDR3 sequence reads: CASRAPSANTGELFF. The CDR3 DNA reads TGTGCCAGCAGAGCTCCTAGCGCCAACACCGGGGAGCTGTTTTTT.

Only one count was recorded for this clone. The rearrangement links TRBV7-9 to TRBJ1-2; 10 nucleotides line up with TRBD1. CDR3 length: 15 residues. Germline V CDR1 and CDR2: SEHNR, FQNEAQ (reference sequence). The V segment lost 3 bases and the J segment 4 bases; nucleotides outside the gene matches: 5. CDR3 nucleotide sequence: TGTGCCAGCAGCTTGTCGGACAGGGGGATCTATGGCTACACCTTC. Translating it yields CASSLSDRGIYGYTF.

The chain uses TRBV2 and TRBJ2-1, with 9 bases identical to TRBD2. The CDR3 extends over 14 amino acids. Germline V gives CDR1 SNHLY, CDR2 FYNNEI. The V gene end was trimmed by 6 bases and the J gene end by 10 bases; junction bases not matched to a gene: 10. This CDR3 is CASRQSSGVGEQFF. The CDR3 nucleotides read TGTGCCAGCAGGCAGTCTAGCGGGGTCGGGGAGCAGTTCTTC.

The chain employs TRBV5-4 and TRBJ1-2; TRBD1 agrees at 8 bases. This CDR3 is built from 13 residues. Germline trimming cut 6 bases from V and 8 bases from J; bases unmatched to any gene: 9. Germline V gives CDR1 SGHNT, CDR2 YYREEE (reference sequence). CDR3 sequence reads: CASTQDRARGYTF. The CDR3, as DNA: TGTGCCAGCACCCAGGACAGGGCCCGCGGCTACACCTTC.

The chain is built from TRBV7-2 and TRBJ2-5; 7 nucleotides line up with TRBD2. J gave up 1 base and V 2 bases, and 4 bases lay outside the gene matches. CDR1 is SGHTA and CDR2 is FQGNSA in the germline V gene. This CDR3 comprises 15 residues. CDR3 sequence (DNA): TGTGCCAGCAGCTTAACCAGCGGGGTCCAAGAGACCCAGTACTTC. As protein: CASSLTSGVQETQYF.

The chain combines TRBV5-1 with TRBJ1-4; no firm D call. The V gene lost 4 bases and the J gene lost 0 bases, with 7 bases spanning the gap. Germline V gives CDR1 SGHRS, CDR2 YFSETQ. The CDR3 extends over 14 amino acids. The CDR3 loop reads CASSLTATNEKLFF. DNA of the CDR3: TGCGCCAGCAGCCTAACAGCAACTAATGAAAAACTGTTTTTT.

This clone was observed a few times. The chain links TRBV14 to TRBJ1-2; 7 bases fit TRBD1. Germline CDR1 reads SGHDN; CDR2 reads FVKESK. Trimming at V came to 4 bases and at J to 5 bases, leaving 10 bases not matched to a gene. The CDR3 length is 15 residues. CDR3 in DNA: TGTGCCAGCAGCCGTGCGGGTACAGGGGCGTATGGCTACACCTTC. Translated: CASSRAGTGAYGYTF. The variable domain in full, with the rest retrieved from reference TRBV14 and TRBJ1-2, is EAGVTQFPSHSVIEKGQTVTLRCDPISGHDNLYWYRRVMGKEIKFLLHFVKESKQDESGMPNNRFLAERTGGTYSTLKVQPAELEDSGVYFCASSRAGTGAYGYTFGSGTRLTVV.

The chain joins TRBV5-5 to TRBJ1-2; TRBD1 matches 7 bases. V lost 0 bases to trimming and J lost 4 bases; unmatched junction nucleotides: 9. From germline, CDR1 is SGHKS and CDR2 YYEKEE (reference sequence). This CDR3 is 16 amino acids long. CDR3 DNA sequence: TGTGCCAGCAGCTTGGCAGAACAGGGGAGGATCTATGGCTACACCTTC. This translates into CASSLAEQGRIYGYTF.

J is TRBJ1-6 and V is TRBV27, with D tentatively TRBD1 (6 bases). Between the trimmed V and J ends, which lost 3 bases and 11 bases, there was a span of 20 bases. Per germline, CDR1 MNHEY and CDR2 SMNVEV (reference sequence). There are 16 residues in the CDR3. CDR3 in amino acids: CASSFLVVQGTAPLHF. The CDR3 DNA follows: TGTGCCAGCAGTTTTTTGGTGGTACAGGGAACAGCACCCCTCCACTTT.

This chain joins TRBV12-5 and TRBJ1-3; 7 nucleotides align to TRBD1. The CDR3 sequence is 14 residues long. The junction had 2 bases not matched to a gene; V was cut back by 4 bases and J by 2 bases. CDR1 LGHNT and CDR2 FRNRAP come from the germline V gene. The DNA of the CDR3 is TGTGCTAGTGGTTCAGACAGGGCTGGAAACACCATATATTTT. Its translation is CASGSDRAGNTIYF.

This chain links TRBV9 with TRBJ1-2; a possible D gene is TRBD1 (5 bases). The CDR3 consists of 16 residues. In germline, CDR1 is SGDLS, CDR2 YYNGEE. Trimming took 4 bases from V and 2 from J, leaving 18 bases between them. As DNA, the CDR3 is TGTGCCAGCAGCCCGAGCGGGGGGGGTACCAACTATGGCTACACCTTC. Translation: CASSPSGGGTNYGYTF.

This chain connects TRBV14 to TRBJ1-1; D not certain. Looked up from germline, CDR1 is SGHDN and CDR2 is FVKESK. The CDR3 extends over 17 amino acids. V was trimmed by 1 base and J by 0 bases, leaving 15 bases between them. The CDR3 nucleotides are TGTGCCAGCAGCCAAGCCCTAACTGCATTGATGAACACTGAAGCTTTCTTT. Residues: CASSQALTALMNTEAFF. The full variable domain, with the rest looked up from reference TRBV14 and TRBJ1-1, is EAGVTQFPSHSVIEKGQTVTLRCDPISGHDNLYWYRRVMGKEIKFLLHFVKESKQDESGMPNNRFLAERTGGTYSTLKVQPAELEDSGVYFCASSQALTALMNTEAFFGQGTRLTVV.

CDR3 protein: CASSRAGRIAGGLVTDTQYF. Here the CDR3 DNA reads TGTGCCAGCAGCAGGGCGGGCCGTATAGCGGGGGGGCTCGTTACAGATACGCAGTATTTT. J is TRBJ2-3 and V is TRBV3-1 (or the pseudogene TRBV3-2), with 11 bases lining up with TRBD2. In germline, CDR1 is LGHDT, CDR2 YNNKEL (reference sequence). V lost 5 bases, J lost 3 bases, and 19 bases stayed unmatched. The CDR3 is 20 amino acids.

V and J are TRBV11-2 and TRBJ2-7; 7 bases map to TRBD1. CDR3 size: 16 residues. V gave up 2 bases and J gave up 3 bases; unmatched junction bases: 10. Germline V gene sequence: CDR1 SGHAT, CDR2 FQNNGV. CDR3 in amino acids: CASSLSLGQENYEQYF. The DNA of the CDR3 is TGTGCCAGCAGCTTATCACTCGGACAGGAGAACTACGAGCAGTACTTC.

The rearrangement uses TRBV6-5 and TRBJ2-7; no clear D. Germline-derived CDR1 and CDR2 are MNHEY and SVGAGI. The CDR3 is 15 residues long. V was cut by 5 bases and J by 2 bases, with 16 bases left in between. Written as DNA, the CDR3 is TGTGCCAGCAGTCCGACTTTGACGGATACCTACGAGCAGTACTTC. Translating it yields CASSPTLTDTYEQYF.

The V and J genes are TRBV29-1 and TRBJ1-3, with 10 positions matching TRBD1. In germline, CDR1 is SQVTM, CDR2 ANQGSEA. Unmatched junction bases numbered 12, after V lost 7 bases and J lost 3 bases. CDR3 length: 16 residues. This chain's CDR3 is CSAVERQGAGGNTIYF. DNA for the CDR3: TGCAGCGCCGTCGAGAGACAGGGGGCAGGTGGAAACACCATATATTTT.

The chain employs TRBV30 and TRBJ1-4; D is unresolved. There are 11 residues in the CDR3. Trimming cost V 2 bases and J 17 bases, with 15 bases left between them. Germline CDR1 GTSNPN, CDR2 SVGIG (reference sequence). The CDR3 region has the DNA TGTGCCTGGAGTCTGGCCGGGAGTCGTTTTTTT. It yields the protein CAWSLAGSRFF.

The genes are TRBV29-1 and TRBJ2-1, with D unclear. The germline gives CDR1 SQVTM, CDR2 ANQGSEA. CDR3 length equals 13 residues. The germline V and J ends were trimmed by 3 bases and 6 bases, with 12 bases remaining between them. The CDR3 loop is CSVDRQSANEQFF. The CDR3 DNA follows: TGCAGCGTTGATCGTCAGTCCGCCAATGAGCAGTTCTTC.

V is TRBV19 and J is TRBJ1-2, with D maybe TRBD1 (6 bases). The V gene lost 4 bases and the J gene lost 7 bases, with 19 bases spanning the gap. Germline CDR1 is LNHDA and CDR2 is SQIVND (reference sequence). The CDR3 length is 15 residues. The CDR3 DNA sequence: TGTGCCAGTAGTAATTGGGACAACAGACGGGGTGGCTACACCTTC. Translating it yields CASSNWDNRRGGYTF.

In its sample, this clone was seen a few times. V gene TRBV7-2 combines with J gene TRBJ1-2; 9 bases are shared with TRBD1. This CDR3 contains 15 residues. Unmatched junction bases numbered 5, after V lost 1 base and J lost 5 bases. Germline values: CDR1 SGHTA, CDR2 FQGNSA. The CDR3 coding sequence is TGTGCCAGCAGCTTAGGGACAGGGGTAGGGTATGGCTACACCTTC. Residues: CASSLGTGVGYGYTF.